One and the same sample provided the 5 T cell receptor beta chains below, sequenced in a study of Graves' ophthalmopathy and Graves' hyperthyroidism. Amplification of the TCR beta CDR3 regions used RNA transcripts (as template). RT-PCR with HTBI primers came first, then second-round multiplex PCR. Each CDR3 protein gets one entry after TCRdb re-called the multiplex PCR reads with MiXCR. Of about 370,000 distinct CDR3 sequences detected, about a sixth appear once; the ten largest clones hold 2.4%. Sequencing was carried out using peripheral blood. Source of these receptors: an adult woman with stable Graves' hyperthyroidism.

This clonotype was found many times. The chain carries TRBV6-1 and TRBJ1-1; D is unresolved. The ends were cut back, 1 base at V and 0 bases at J, with 6 bases in the middle. The CDR3 spans 14 residues. In germline, CDR1 is MNHNS, CDR2 SASEGT. This CDR3 is CASSEVTLNTEAFF. For the CDR3, the DNA is TGTGCCAGCAGTGAAGTCACGCTGAACACTGAAGCTTTCTTT.

The rearrangement joins TRBV12-3 or TRBV12-4 to TRBJ1-1, with no clear D. The CDR3 totals 13 residues. Trimming took 6 bases from V and 4 from J, leaving 12 bases between them. The CDR3 DNA reads as TGTGCCAGCAGCCCCGGGCCGGCCACTGAAGCTTTCTTT. Its protein is CASSPGPATEAFF.

This chain links TRBV11-2 with TRBJ2-2; 12 nucleotides line up with TRBD2. The CDR3 covers 16 residues. The V segment lost 5 bases and the J segment 4 bases; nucleotides outside the gene matches: 5. Germline CDR1 SGHAT, CDR2 FQNNGV. The CDR3 nucleotides read TGTGCCAGCAGCAAGACTAGCGGGAGCGGCACCGGGGAGCTGTTTTTT. It yields the protein CASSKTSGSGTGELFF.

There are a few counts of this clonotype. This chain connects TRBV27 to TRBJ2-2, with a weak D call TRBD2 (6 bases). There are 14 residues in the CDR3. V was shortened by 7 bases and J by 1 base, with 10 bases between the two germline ends. The germline V gene encodes CDR1 MNHEY and CDR2 SMNVEV (reference sequence). CDR3 residues: CASTLSGNTGELFF. CDR3 coding DNA: TGTGCCAGCACCCTTAGCGGGAACACCGGGGAGCTGTTTTTT.

V usage is TRBV6-5 and J usage is TRBJ2-7; 10 positions match TRBD1. After removal of 6 bases from V and 6 bases from J, the junction contained 14 bases not matched to a gene. Germline CDR1 reads MNHEY; CDR2 reads SVGAGI. The CDR3 runs 16 residues. The CDR3 nucleotides are TGTGCCAGCAGATATTCTTTAGGGACAGGGGACGGCGAGCAGTACTTC. Protein sequence: CASRYSLGTGDGEQYF.